What follows are 3 T cell receptor beta chains derived from one specimen sequenced in a study of early T cells in non-severe SARS-CoV-2 infection. TCRdb re-analysed the 5' RACE reads in MiXCR, keeping a single row per CDR3 protein. The data contain approximately 71,000 distinct CDR3 sequences, roughly 15% of them singletons. The sequenced sample was whole blood. The receptors derive from an adult who was a healthcare worker with PCR-confirmed SARS-CoV-2 infection or an uninfected control (not recorded which).

At least ten counts were recorded for this clonotype. The chain carries TRBV29-1 and TRBJ2-3; D is undetermined. V was clipped by 7 bases and J by 4 bases, with 9 bases between them. The CDR3 is made up of 11 amino acids. Germline-derived CDR1 and CDR2 are SQVTM and ANQGSEA. The CDR3 DNA sequence: TGCAGCGGGTACCTTGCAGATACGCAGTATTTT. Its translation is CSGYLADTQYF.

There are a few counts of this clonotype. This sequence joins TRBV6-2 or TRBV6-3 and TRBJ2-4, with D perhaps matching TRBD1 or TRBD2 (5 bases each). Trimming took off 5 bases at V and 0 bases at J, with 14 bases between the two ends. Looked up from germline, CDR1 is MNHEY and CDR2 is SVGEGT. The CDR3 is 16 amino acids. The CDR3 sequence is CASSPGTFLAKNIQYF. For the CDR3, the DNA is TGTGCCAGCAGTCCAGGGACCTTCCTAGCCAAAAACATTCAGTACTTC.

This clonotype has just one count. The chain carries TRBV27 and TRBJ2-1; 7 bases map to TRBD2. Germline loops: CDR1 MNHEY, CDR2 SMNVEV (reference sequence). The length of the CDR3 is 16 residues. The V and J ends lost 3 bases and 8 bases, in that order; junction bases with no gene match: 13. The chain's CDR3 is CASSLAAGIKFDEQFF. CDR3 nucleotide sequence: TGTGCCAGCAGTTTGGCAGCGGGAATAAAATTCGATGAGCAGTTCTTC.